This TCR beta chain was recorded in a study of T cell responses to AZD1222 COVID-19 vaccine. Measured with immunoSEQ multiplex PCR; TCRdb has only the in-frame clones, and not every one. The sample includes 60,000 to 85,000 clones, 60% to 85% seen only once; the top ten take roughly a quarter. Trimming cost V 3 bases and J 0 bases, with 8 bases left between them. Germline V gives CDR1 DFQATT, CDR2 SNEGSKA (reference sequence). CDR3 length: 13 residues. The chain is built from TRBV20-1 and TRBJ1-1, with D hard to call. The specimen was peripheral blood, collected 28 days after the second dose of the MenACWY control vaccine. This clonotype was obtained from an adult who received the MenACWY meningococcal vaccine as a control. The CDR3 nucleotides read TGCAGTGCTAGTGACTTAGTGAACACTGAAGCTTTCTTT. Encoded protein: CSASDLVNTEAFF.